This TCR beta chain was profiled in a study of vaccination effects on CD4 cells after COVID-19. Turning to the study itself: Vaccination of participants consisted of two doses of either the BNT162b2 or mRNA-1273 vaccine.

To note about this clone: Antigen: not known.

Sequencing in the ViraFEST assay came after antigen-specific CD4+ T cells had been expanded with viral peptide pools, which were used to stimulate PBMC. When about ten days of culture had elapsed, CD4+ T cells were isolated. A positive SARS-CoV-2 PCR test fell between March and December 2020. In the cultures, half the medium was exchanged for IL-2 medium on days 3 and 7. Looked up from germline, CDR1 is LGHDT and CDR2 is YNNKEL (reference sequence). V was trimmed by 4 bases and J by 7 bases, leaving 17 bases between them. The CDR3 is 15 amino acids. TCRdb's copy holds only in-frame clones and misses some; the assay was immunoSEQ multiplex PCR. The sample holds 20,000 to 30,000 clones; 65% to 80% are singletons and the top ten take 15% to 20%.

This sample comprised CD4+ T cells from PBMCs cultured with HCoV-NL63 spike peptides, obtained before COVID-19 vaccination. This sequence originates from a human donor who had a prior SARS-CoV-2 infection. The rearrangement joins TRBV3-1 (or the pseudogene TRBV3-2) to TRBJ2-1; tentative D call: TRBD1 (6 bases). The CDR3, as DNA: TGTGCCAGCAGCCGGACAGATCCGATTTGGAATGAGCAGTTCTTC. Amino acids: CASSRTDPIWNEQFF.